This TCR beta chain was obtained from a study of T cell repertoires in cytomegalovirus infection. The wider study: From public TCR beta signatures came an indication of both CMV infection and matching HLA type.

In TCRdb, the reads were re-called with MiXCR into one record per CDR3 protein. The sample consists of roughly 300,000 distinct CDR3 sequences, more than 8% of them appearing once. Points from the study as a whole: Summed public TCR beta family frequency identified CMV carriers bearing the relevant HLA. CMV-specific TCR beta clonotypes restricted by HLA-C were the ones dominating the ex vivo response.

There are many counts of this clonotype. Its antigen is unidentified. The specimen was PBMCs. The receptor comes from a human donor in good health (CMV status not recorded). Some clones in this sample may be carry-over from other donors' samples.

CDR3 bases: TGTGCCAGCAGCCGAGACCGGGGGATTAACTATGGCTACACCTTC. Amino acid sequence: CASSRDRGINYGYTF. The chain links TRBV7-2 to TRBJ1-2; weak D call: TRBD1 (5 bases). The germline gives CDR1 SGHTA, CDR2 FQGNSA. This CDR3 region has 15 residues. The germline V and J ends were trimmed by 5 bases and 1 base, with 14 bases remaining between them.